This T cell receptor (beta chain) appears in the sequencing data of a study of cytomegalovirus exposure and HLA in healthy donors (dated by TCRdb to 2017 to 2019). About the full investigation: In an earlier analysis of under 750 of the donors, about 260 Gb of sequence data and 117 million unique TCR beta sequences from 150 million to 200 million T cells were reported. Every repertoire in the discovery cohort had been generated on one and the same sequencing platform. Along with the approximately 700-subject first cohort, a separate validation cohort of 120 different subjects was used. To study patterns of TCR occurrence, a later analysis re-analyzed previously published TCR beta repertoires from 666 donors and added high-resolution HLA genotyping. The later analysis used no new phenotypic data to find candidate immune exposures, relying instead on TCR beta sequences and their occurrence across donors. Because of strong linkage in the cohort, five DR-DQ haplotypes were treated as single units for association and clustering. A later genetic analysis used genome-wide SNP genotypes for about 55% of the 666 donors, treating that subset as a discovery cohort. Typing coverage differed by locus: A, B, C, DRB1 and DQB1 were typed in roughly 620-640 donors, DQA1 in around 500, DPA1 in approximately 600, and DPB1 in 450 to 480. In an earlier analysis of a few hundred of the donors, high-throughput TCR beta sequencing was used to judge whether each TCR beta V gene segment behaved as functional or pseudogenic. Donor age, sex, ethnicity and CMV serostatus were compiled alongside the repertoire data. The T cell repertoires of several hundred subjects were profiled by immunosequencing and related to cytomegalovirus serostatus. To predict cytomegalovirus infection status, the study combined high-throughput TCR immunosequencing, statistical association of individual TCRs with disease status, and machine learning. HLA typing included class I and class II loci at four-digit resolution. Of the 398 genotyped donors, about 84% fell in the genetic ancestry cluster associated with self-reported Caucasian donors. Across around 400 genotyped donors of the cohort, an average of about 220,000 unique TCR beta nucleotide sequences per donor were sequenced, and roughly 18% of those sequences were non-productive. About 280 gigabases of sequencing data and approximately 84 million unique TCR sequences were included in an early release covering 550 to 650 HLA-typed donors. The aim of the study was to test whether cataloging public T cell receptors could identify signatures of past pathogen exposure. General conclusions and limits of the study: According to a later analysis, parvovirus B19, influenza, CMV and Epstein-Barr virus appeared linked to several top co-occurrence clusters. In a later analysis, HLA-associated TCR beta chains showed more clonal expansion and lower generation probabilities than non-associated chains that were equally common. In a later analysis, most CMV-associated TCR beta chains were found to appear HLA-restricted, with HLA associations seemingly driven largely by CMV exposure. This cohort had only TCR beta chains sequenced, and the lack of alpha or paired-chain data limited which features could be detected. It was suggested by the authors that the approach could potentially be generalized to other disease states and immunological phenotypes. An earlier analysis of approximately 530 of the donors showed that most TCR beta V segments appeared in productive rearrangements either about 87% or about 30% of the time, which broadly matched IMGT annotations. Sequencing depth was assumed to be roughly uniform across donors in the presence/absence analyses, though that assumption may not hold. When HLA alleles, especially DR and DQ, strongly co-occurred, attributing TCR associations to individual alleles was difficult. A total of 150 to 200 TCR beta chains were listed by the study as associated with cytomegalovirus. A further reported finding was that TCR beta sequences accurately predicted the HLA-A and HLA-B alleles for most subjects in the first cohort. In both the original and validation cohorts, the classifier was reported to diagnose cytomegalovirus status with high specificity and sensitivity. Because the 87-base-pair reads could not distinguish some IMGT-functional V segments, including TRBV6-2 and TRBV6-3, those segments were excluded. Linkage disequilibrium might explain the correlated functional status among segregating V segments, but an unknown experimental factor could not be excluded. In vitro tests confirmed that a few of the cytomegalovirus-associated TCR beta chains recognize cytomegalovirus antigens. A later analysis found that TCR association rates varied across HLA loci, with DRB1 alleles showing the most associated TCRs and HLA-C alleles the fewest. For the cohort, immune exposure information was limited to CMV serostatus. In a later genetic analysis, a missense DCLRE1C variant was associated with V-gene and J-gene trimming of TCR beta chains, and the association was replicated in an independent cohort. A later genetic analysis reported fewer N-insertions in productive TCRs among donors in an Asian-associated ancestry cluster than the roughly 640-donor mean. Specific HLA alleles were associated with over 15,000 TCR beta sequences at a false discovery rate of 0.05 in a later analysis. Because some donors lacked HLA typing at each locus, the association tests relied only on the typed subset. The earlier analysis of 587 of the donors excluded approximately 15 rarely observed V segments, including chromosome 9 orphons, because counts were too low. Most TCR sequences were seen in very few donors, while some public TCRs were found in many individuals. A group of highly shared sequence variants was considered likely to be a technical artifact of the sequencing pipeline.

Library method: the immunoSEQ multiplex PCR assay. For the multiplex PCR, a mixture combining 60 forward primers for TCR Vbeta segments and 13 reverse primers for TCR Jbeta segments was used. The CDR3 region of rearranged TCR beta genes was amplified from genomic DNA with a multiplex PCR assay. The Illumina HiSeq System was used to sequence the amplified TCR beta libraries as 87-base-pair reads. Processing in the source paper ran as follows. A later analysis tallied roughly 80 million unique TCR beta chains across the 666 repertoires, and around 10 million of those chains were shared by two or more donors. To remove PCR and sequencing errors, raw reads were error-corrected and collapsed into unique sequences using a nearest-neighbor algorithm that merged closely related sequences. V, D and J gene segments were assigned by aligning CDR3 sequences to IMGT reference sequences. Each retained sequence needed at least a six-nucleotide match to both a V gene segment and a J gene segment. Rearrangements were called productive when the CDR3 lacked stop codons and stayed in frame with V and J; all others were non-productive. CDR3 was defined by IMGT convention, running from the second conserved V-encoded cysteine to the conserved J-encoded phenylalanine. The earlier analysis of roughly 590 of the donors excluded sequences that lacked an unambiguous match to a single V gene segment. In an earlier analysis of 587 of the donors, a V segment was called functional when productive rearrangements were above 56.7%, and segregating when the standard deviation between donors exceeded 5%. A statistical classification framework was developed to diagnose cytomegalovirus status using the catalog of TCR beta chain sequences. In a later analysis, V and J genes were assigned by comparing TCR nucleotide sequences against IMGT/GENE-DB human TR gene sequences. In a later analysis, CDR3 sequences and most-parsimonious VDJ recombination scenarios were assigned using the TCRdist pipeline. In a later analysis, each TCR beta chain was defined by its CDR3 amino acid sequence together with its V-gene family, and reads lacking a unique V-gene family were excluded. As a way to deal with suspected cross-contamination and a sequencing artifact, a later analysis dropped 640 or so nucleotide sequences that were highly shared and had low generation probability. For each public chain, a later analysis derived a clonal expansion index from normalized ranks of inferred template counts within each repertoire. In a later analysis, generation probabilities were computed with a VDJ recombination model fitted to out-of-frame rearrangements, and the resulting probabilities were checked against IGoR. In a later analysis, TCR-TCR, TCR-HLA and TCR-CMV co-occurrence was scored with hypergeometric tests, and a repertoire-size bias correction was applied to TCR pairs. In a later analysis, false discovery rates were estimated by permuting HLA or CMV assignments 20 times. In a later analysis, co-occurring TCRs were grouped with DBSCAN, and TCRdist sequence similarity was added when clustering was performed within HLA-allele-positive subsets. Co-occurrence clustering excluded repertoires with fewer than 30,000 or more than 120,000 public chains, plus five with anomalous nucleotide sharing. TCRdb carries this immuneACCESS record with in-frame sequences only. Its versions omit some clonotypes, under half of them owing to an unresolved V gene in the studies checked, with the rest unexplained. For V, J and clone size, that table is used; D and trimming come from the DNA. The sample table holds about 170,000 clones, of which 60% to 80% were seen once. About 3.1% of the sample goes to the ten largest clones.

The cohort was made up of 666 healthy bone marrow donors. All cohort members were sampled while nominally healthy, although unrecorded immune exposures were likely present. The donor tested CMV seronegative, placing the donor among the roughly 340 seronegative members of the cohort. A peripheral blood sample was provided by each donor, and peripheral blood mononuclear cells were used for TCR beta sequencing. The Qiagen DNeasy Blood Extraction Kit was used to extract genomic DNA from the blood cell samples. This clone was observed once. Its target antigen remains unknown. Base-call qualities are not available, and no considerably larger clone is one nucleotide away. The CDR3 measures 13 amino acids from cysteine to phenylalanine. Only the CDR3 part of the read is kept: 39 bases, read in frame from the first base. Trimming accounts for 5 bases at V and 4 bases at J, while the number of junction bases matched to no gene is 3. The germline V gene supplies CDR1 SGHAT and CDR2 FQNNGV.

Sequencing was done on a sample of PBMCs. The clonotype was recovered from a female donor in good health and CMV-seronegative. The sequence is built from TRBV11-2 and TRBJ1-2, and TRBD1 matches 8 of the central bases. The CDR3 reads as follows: CASSRDRGYGYTF. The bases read TGTGCCAGCAGCAGAGACAGGGGCTATGGCTACACCTTC.